Below, 19 T cell receptor beta chains from the same sample are listed, as sequenced in a study of siplizumab effects on memory and regulatory T cells. Measured with immunoSEQ multiplex PCR; TCRdb has only the in-frame clones, and not every one. Altogether about 56,000 clones are present, 95% to 98% being singletons, with the ten largest covering approximately 1.1%. Sequenced sample: naive CD8+ T cells sorted from blood. The receptors were gathered from a human donor in good health.

The chain has TRBV5-6 and TRBJ2-3; the match to TRBD1 covers 8 bases. Germline V gives CDR1 SGHDT, CDR2 YYEEEE. V trimming: 4 bases; J trimming: 2 bases; junction bases outside the gene matches: 9. The CDR3 covers 16 residues. CDR3 residues: CASSRDRTVFTDTQYF. CDR3 bases: TGTGCCAGCAGCCGGGACAGGACGGTCTTCACAGATACGCAGTATTTT.

There are a few counts of this clone. The rearrangement joins TRBV6-6 to TRBJ1-5, with D possibly matching TRBD1 (5 bases). V shed 6 bases and J shed 1 base, with 10 bases lying between them. The CDR3 extends over 14 amino acids. Germline V gene lookup returns CDR1 MNHNY and CDR2 SVGAGI (reference sequence). Written as DNA, the CDR3 is TGTGCCAGCAGCGTCGGGGGGAGCAATCAGCCCCAGCATTTT. Amino acids: CASSVGGSNQPQHF.

This chain uses TRBV4-1 with TRBJ2-5, with D uncertain. Per the germline V gene, CDR1 is MGHRA and CDR2 is YSYEKL. V lost 0 bases to trimming and J lost 4 bases, with 9 bases between them. This CDR3 contains 14 residues. The CDR3 sequence is CASSQDRASETQYF. The CDR3 DNA sequence: TGCGCCAGCAGCCAAGATAGGGCATCAGAGACCCAGTACTTC.

The V and J genes are TRBV6-1 and TRBJ2-2; D ambiguous. Trimming left V 8 bases short and J 7 bases short, with 8 bases between. This CDR3 spans 11 amino acids. Germline assignment: CDR1 MNHNS and CDR2 SASEGT. The CDR3 is CASSWDGELFF. CDR3 nucleotides: TGTGCCAGCTCGTGGGACGGGGAGCTGTTTTTT.

The rearrangement links TRBV7-6 to TRBJ1-5; D may be TRBD1 (6 bases). CDR1 and CDR2 (germline): SGHVS, FNYEAQ. The CDR3 contains 15 residues. The V gene lost 1 base and the J gene lost 6 bases, with 13 bases spanning the gap. The CDR3 region has the DNA TGTGCCAGCAGCTTAGGGTCCAGGGGTACTCAGCCCCAGCATTTT. This gives the protein CASSLGSRGTQPQHF.

The rearrangement joins TRBV6-5 to TRBJ2-2, with TRBD1 identical over 11 bases. CDR1 MNHEY and CDR2 SVGAGI come from the germline V gene. Trimming at V came to 0 bases and at J to 7 bases, leaving 1 base not matched to a gene. The CDR3 spans 15 residues. Written as DNA, the CDR3 is TGTGCCAGCAGTTACTCGGACAGGGGGCTCGGGGAGCTGTTTTTT. As protein: CASSYSDRGLGELFF.

V is TRBV19 and J is TRBJ1-2; 10 nucleotides agree with TRBD1. The CDR3 has 15 amino acids. Germline V CDR1 and CDR2: LNHDA, SQIVND (reference sequence). V was clipped by 3 bases and J by 2 bases; unmatched bases: 3. The CDR3 DNA reads TGTGCCAGTAGTATGGGACAGGGGCCAAACTATGGCTACACCTTC. It specifies CASSMGQGPNYGYTF. Based on the CDR3 plus reference TRBV19 and TRBJ1-2, the full variable domain is DGGITQSPKYLFRKEGQNVTLSCEQNLNHDAMYWYRQDPGQGLRLIYYSQIVNDFQKGDIAEGYSVSREKKESFPLTVTSAQKNPTAFYLCASSMGQGPNYGYTFGSGTRLTVV.

The chain is built from TRBV28 and TRBJ1-5; 9 positions match TRBD1. The CDR3 length is 19 residues. Germline assignment: CDR1 MDHEN and CDR2 SYDVKM. V was clipped by 6 bases and J by 0 bases; unmatched bases: 15. The CDR3 nucleotides are TGTGCCAGCAGGCGAGATCGGACAGGGGAGGGGAATAGCAATCAGCCCCAGCATTTT. Its translation: CASRRDRTGEGNSNQPQHF.

As DNA, the CDR3 is TGTGCCAGCTCACCGCCCGAGGGTAGCGCCTCTAAATGGTCCTACAATGAGCAGTTCTTC. Its protein is CASSPPEGSASKWSYNEQFF. J is TRBJ2-1 and V is TRBV18, with D possibly TRBD2 on 5 matching bases. With 3 bases removed from V and 1 base from J, the gap between germline ends came to 25 bases. In germline, CDR1 is KGHSH, CDR2 LQKENI. This CDR3 spans 20 amino acids.

This clone appeared a single time. The J gene is TRBJ2-5, the V gene TRBV10-1, with D tentatively TRBD2 (5 bases). Trimming left V 2 bases short and J 3 bases short, with 13 bases between. Germline values: CDR1 WNHNN, CDR2 SYGVQD (reference sequence). This CDR3 has 15 residues. The CDR3 protein is CASSEGTAREETQYF. CDR3 nucleotide sequence: TGCGCCAGCAGTGAGGGAACAGCGAGGGAAGAGACCCAGTACTTC.

The chain employs TRBV30 and TRBJ2-1; tentative D call: TRBD2 (5 bases). Germline CDR1 GTSNPN, CDR2 SVGIG (reference sequence). This CDR3 region has 15 residues. Trimming removed 0 bases at V and 0 bases at J, with 9 bases between. The CDR3 here is CAWSVLGSSYNEQFF. The CDR3 region has the DNA TGTGCCTGGAGTGTACTAGGGAGCTCCTACAATGAGCAGTTCTTC.

This chain links TRBV2 with TRBJ1-4, with D unclear. The length of the CDR3 is 16 residues. V gave up 1 base and J gave up 0 bases, with 9 bases separating them. The germline CDR1 and CDR2 sequences are SNHLY and FYNNEI. The CDR3: CASSEGWSATNEKLFF. The DNA of the CDR3 is TGTGCCAGCAGTGAAGGGTGGAGTGCAACTAATGAAAAACTGTTTTTT. The variable domain in full, completed from reference TRBV2 and TRBJ1-4, reads EPEVTQTPSHQVTQMGQEVILRCVPISNHLYFYWYRQILGQKVEFLVSFYNNEISEKSEIFDDQFSVERPDGSNFTLKIRSTKLEDSAMYFCASSEGWSATNEKLFFGSGTQLSVL.

The V call is TRBV28, the J call TRBJ2-7; TRBD2 matches 7 bases. The CDR3 sequence is 15 residues long. Germline V gives CDR1 MDHEN, CDR2 SYDVKM. Trimming cost V 5 bases and J 5 bases; bases outside gene matches: 12. The CDR3 here is CASSPQGGPRDEQYF. The CDR3 coding sequence is TGTGCCAGCAGTCCTCAGGGAGGGCCTAGGGACGAGCAGTACTTC.

The rearrangement joins TRBV4-1 to TRBJ2-1; D is possibly TRBD1 or TRBD2 (5 bases each). CDR1 and CDR2 from the germline V gene are MGHRA and YSYEKL. Between the trimmed V and J ends, which lost 4 bases and 1 base, there was a span of 11 bases. The CDR3 has 15 amino acids. CDR3 sequence (DNA): TGCGCCAGCAGCCTGACTTGGGGGTCCTACAATGAGCAGTTCTTC. It translates to CASSLTWGSYNEQFF.

The chain employs TRBV10-3 and TRBJ2-7, with D perhaps TRBD2 (6 bases). This CDR3 has 15 residues. The germline V and J ends were trimmed by 3 bases and 4 bases, with 16 bases remaining between them. Germline V gene lookup returns CDR1 ENHRY and CDR2 SYGVKD. CDR3 amino acids: CAISDLDVGGYEQYF. The CDR3 DNA sequence: TGTGCCATCAGTGATCTTGACGTTGGAGGGTACGAGCAGTACTTC.

The chain combines TRBV28 with TRBJ2-3; D might be TRBD2 (6 bases). CDR3 size: 15 residues. Trimming pared 8 bases from V and 6 bases from J, leaving 21 bases between. From germline, CDR1 is MDHEN and CDR2 SYDVKM. The CDR3 DNA is TGTGCCAGCTCACCGTGGGACGCCCGGGGGGATACGCAGTATTTT. It yields the protein CASSPWDARGDTQYF.

The genes are TRBV6-5 and TRBJ2-7, with D possibly being TRBD2 (5 bases). Germline CDR1 MNHEY, CDR2 SVGAGI. This CDR3 spans 13 amino acids. Trimming stripped 6 bases from V and 3 bases from J, with 12 bases between. The CDR3 sequence: CASSPVGVYEQYF. CDR3 in DNA: TGTGCCAGCAGCCCTGTGGGAGTCTACGAGCAGTACTTC.

The J gene is TRBJ1-5, the V gene TRBV30, with 7 bases fitting TRBD1. The CDR3 is 13 residues long. CDR1 GTSNPN and CDR2 SVGIG come from the germline V gene (reference sequence). The V segment lost 5 bases and the J segment 7 bases; nucleotides outside the gene matches: 8. CDR3 protein: CAWERGGEQPQHF. CDR3 nucleotide sequence: TGTGCCTGGGAGCGAGGGGGCGAACAGCCCCAGCATTTT.

In DNA, the CDR3 is TGTGCCAGCAGCGGGAGGACAGGACTTCCGAGGTATGGCTACACCTTC. It yields the protein CASSGRTGLPRYGYTF. The chain carries TRBV9 and TRBJ1-2; 7 nucleotides match TRBD1. Germline CDR1 is SGDLS and CDR2 is YYNGEE. CDR3 length: 16 residues. V shed 3 bases, J shed 5 bases, and the junction held 13 bases outside the gene matches.